This is a list of T cell receptor beta chains from one sample in a study of T cell changes during pregnancy in multiple sclerosis. Here immunoSEQ multiplex PCR was the method, and the copy in TCRdb shows in-frame clones only, minus some. This sample has some 95,000 clones, with approximately 92% found just once. Sample: peripheral blood, taken in the first trimester of pregnancy. Receptor source: a female donor with multiple sclerosis, enrolled in a pregnancy study. Each CDR3 is given with its conserved first and last residue. Fields, in order: V gene, clone size, J gene, D gene, CDR3 protein, CDR3 DNA. The D gene is left open where the match is weak. Clone size appears in some rows only: once, few, many, or a class for an expanded clone.

V gene: TRBV11-2
clone size: NA
J gene: TRBJ2-5
D gene: TRBD2
CDR3 protein: CASRGRQREGRETQYF
CDR3 DNA: TGTGCCAGCAGGGGGAGGCAGCGGGAGGGCCGAGAGACCCAGTACTTC

V gene: TRBV11-2
clone size: NA
J gene: TRBJ2-3
D gene: TRBD1
CDR3 protein: CASSLGQGTTDTQYF
CDR3 DNA: TGTGCCAGCAGTTTAGGACAGGGGACCACAGATACGCAGTATTTT

V gene: TRBV27
clone size: NA
J gene: TRBJ2-3
D gene: NA
CDR3 protein: CASSARVRGPTDTQYF
CDR3 DNA: TGTGCCAGCAGTGCCCGAGTGCGGGGACCCACAGATACGCAGTATTTT

V gene: TRBV5-1
clone size: once
J gene: TRBJ2-2
D gene: NA
CDR3 protein: CASSLDTLNTGELFF
CDR3 DNA: TGCGCCAGCAGCTTGGACACGTTGAACACCGGGGAGCTGTTTTTT

V gene: TRBV30
clone size: NA
J gene: TRBJ2-1
D gene: TRBD2
CDR3 protein: CAWKGTSKGNEQFF
CDR3 DNA: TGTGCCTGGAAGGGGACTAGCAAGGGCAATGAGCAGTTCTTC

V gene: TRBV7-8
clone size: NA
J gene: TRBJ2-5
D gene: NA
CDR3 protein: CASTPYYGGRETQYF
CDR3 DNA: TGTGCCAGCACCCCGTATTACGGGGGAAGGGAGACCCAGTACTTC

V gene: TRBV7-9
clone size: NA
J gene: TRBJ2-7
D gene: TRBD2
CDR3 protein: CASSPSGRGYEQYF
CDR3 DNA: TGTGCCAGCAGCCCAAGCGGGAGAGGCTACGAGCAGTACTTC

V gene: TRBV5-4
clone size: NA
J gene: TRBJ1-2
D gene: NA
CDR3 protein: CASSPQLRVTPNYGYTF
CDR3 DNA: TGTGCCAGCAGCCCCCAGCTCCGGGTAACCCCTAACTATGGCTACACCTTC

V gene: TRBV6-1
clone size: NA
J gene: TRBJ2-7
D gene: TRBD1
CDR3 protein: CASSESVGTAPSTYEQYF
CDR3 DNA: TGTGCCAGCAGTGAAAGCGTTGGGACAGCTCCCTCTACCTACGAGCAGTACTTC

V gene: TRBV6-5
clone size: NA
J gene: TRBJ2-3
D gene: TRBD2
CDR3 protein: CASRPSGGLTDTQYF
CDR3 DNA: TGTGCCAGCAGGCCAAGCGGGGGCCTCACAGATACGCAGTATTTT

V gene: TRBV7-9
clone size: once
J gene: TRBJ1-2
D gene: NA
CDR3 protein: CASSGSGTRGNYGYTF
CDR3 DNA: TGTGCCAGCAGCGGCAGCGGGACCCGGGGTAACTATGGCTACACCTTC

V gene: TRBV28
clone size: NA
J gene: TRBJ1-5
D gene: NA
CDR3 protein: CASSAQGRGYSNQPQHF
CDR3 DNA: TGTGCCAGCAGTGCGCAAGGGAGGGGATATAGCAATCAGCCCCAGCATTTT

V gene: TRBV6-5
clone size: once
J gene: TRBJ1-2
D gene: TRBD1
CDR3 protein: CASSSPGQGANYGYTF
CDR3 DNA: TGTGCCAGCAGTTCCCCGGGACAGGGGGCAAACTATGGCTACACCTTC

V gene: TRBV7-6
clone size: few
J gene: TRBJ2-5
D gene: TRBD2
CDR3 protein: CASSATGTRQETQYF
CDR3 DNA: TGTGCCAGCAGCGCAACCGGGACTAGGCAAGAGACCCAGTACTTC

V gene: TRBV6-1
clone size: NA
J gene: TRBJ1-5
D gene: TRBD1
CDR3 protein: CASSARTGSNQPQHF
CDR3 DNA: TGTGCCAGCAGTGCTCGGACAGGGAGCAATCAGCCCCAGCATTTT

V gene: TRBV21-1
clone size: NA
J gene: TRBJ2-7
D gene: NA
CDR3 protein: CASSKAWRGF
CDR3 DNA: TGTGCCAGCAGCAAAGCGTGGCGGGGCTTC

V gene: TRBV28
clone size: NA
J gene: TRBJ1-2
D gene: TRBD1
CDR3 protein: CASSYPRTGGYTF
CDR3 DNA: TGTGCCAGCAGTTACCCTCGGACAGGAGGCTACACCTTC

V gene: TRBV6-4
clone size: NA
J gene: TRBJ2-1
D gene: TRBD1
CDR3 protein: CASSPRQGAGNEQFF
CDR3 DNA: TGTGCCAGCAGTCCCAGACAGGGGGCTGGTAATGAGCAGTTCTTC

V gene: TRBV2
clone size: NA
J gene: TRBJ2-7
D gene: NA
CDR3 protein: CASSESRGSTYEQYF
CDR3 DNA: TGTGCCAGCAGTGAAAGTAGGGGCAGCACCTACGAGCAGTACTTC

V gene: TRBV19
clone size: NA
J gene: TRBJ2-1
D gene: NA
CDR3 protein: CASSIARLVSLRINEQFF
CDR3 DNA: TGTGCCAGTAGTATAGCCCGACTAGTTAGTCTCCGGATCAATGAGCAGTTCTTC

V gene: TRBV19
clone size: NA
J gene: TRBJ2-5
D gene: TRBD2
CDR3 protein: CASSISPSGRETQYF
CDR3 DNA: TGTGCCAGTAGTATCTCTCCTAGCGGGAGAGAGACCCAGTACTTC

V gene: TRBV28
clone size: NA
J gene: TRBJ1-1
D gene: NA
CDR3 protein: CASSLQAENTEAFF
CDR3 DNA: TGTGCCAGCAGTTTACAGGCTGAGAACACTGAAGCTTTCTTT

V gene: TRBV19
clone size: NA
J gene: TRBJ1-5
D gene: TRBD1
CDR3 protein: CASSMENRGLNQPQHF
CDR3 DNA: TGTGCCAGTAGTATGGAGAACAGGGGGCTCAATCAGCCCCAGCATTTT

V gene: TRBV27
clone size: NA
J gene: TRBJ1-5
D gene: NA
CDR3 protein: CASSPGRGQPQHF
CDR3 DNA: TGTGCCAGCAGCCCAGGGAGGGGTCAGCCCCAGCATTTT

V gene: TRBV6-5
clone size: NA
J gene: TRBJ2-7
D gene: NA
CDR3 protein: CASSYERAYEQYF
CDR3 DNA: TGTGCCAGCAGTTACGAGAGAGCCTACGAGCAGTACTTC

V gene: TRBV6-1
clone size: NA
J gene: TRBJ2-3
D gene: TRBD1
CDR3 protein: CASGPRDRSTDTQYF
CDR3 DNA: TGTGCCAGCGGCCCGAGGGACAGAAGCACAGATACGCAGTATTTT

V gene: TRBV6-5
clone size: NA
J gene: TRBJ2-5
D gene: TRBD2
CDR3 protein: CASSYRSGGETQYF
CDR3 DNA: TGTGCCAGCAGTTACCGGAGCGGGGGGGAGACCCAGTACTTC

V gene: TRBV28
clone size: NA
J gene: TRBJ1-5
D gene: NA
CDR3 protein: CASTVDRNQPQHF
CDR3 DNA: TGTGCCAGCACCGTGGACAGAAATCAGCCCCAGCATTTT

V gene: TRBV5-6
clone size: NA
J gene: TRBJ2-1
D gene: NA
CDR3 protein: CASSSTPGVFSYNEQFF
CDR3 DNA: TGTGCCAGCAGCTCCACCCCAGGGGTATTTTCCTACAATGAGCAGTTCTTC

V gene: TRBV9
clone size: NA
J gene: TRBJ2-3
D gene: NA
CDR3 protein: CASSRLAGTEFSTDTQYF
CDR3 DNA: TGTGCCAGCTCCCGCCTCGCCGGGACTGAGTTCAGCACAGATACGCAGTATTTT

V gene: TRBV7-9
clone size: NA
J gene: TRBJ1-2
D gene: NA
CDR3 protein: CASSLGGLGNYGYTF
CDR3 DNA: TGTGCCAGCAGCTTAGGTGGACTGGGTAACTATGGCTACACCTTC

V gene: TRBV2
clone size: NA
J gene: TRBJ1-2
D gene: TRBD1
CDR3 protein: CASSRQGANYGYTF
CDR3 DNA: TGTGCCAGCAGTCGACAGGGAGCGAACTATGGCTACACCTTC

V gene: TRBV19
clone size: once
J gene: TRBJ2-1
D gene: NA
CDR3 protein: CASKVGGGRYNEQFF
CDR3 DNA: TGTGCCAGTAAGGTGGGGGGAGGAAGATACAATGAGCAGTTCTTC

V gene: TRBV7-2
clone size: NA
J gene: TRBJ2-3
D gene: TRBD2
CDR3 protein: CASSLRGRPDTQYF
CDR3 DNA: TGTGCCAGCAGCTTACGCGGGAGGCCAGATACGCAGTATTTT

V gene: TRBV5-1
clone size: NA
J gene: TRBJ1-4
D gene: TRBD1
CDR3 protein: CASSQGQGGEKLFF
CDR3 DNA: TGCGCCAGCAGCCAGGGACAGGGGGGAGAAAAACTGTTTTTT

V gene: TRBV21-1
clone size: NA
J gene: TRBJ2-2
D gene: NA
CDR3 protein: CASSKGKDRGCTGELFF
CDR3 DNA: TGTGCCAGCAGCAAGGGTAAGGACAGGGGTTGCACCGGGGAGCTGTTTTTT

V gene: TRBV7-3
clone size: NA
J gene: TRBJ2-3
D gene: TRBD1
CDR3 protein: CASSLGQGGTDTQYF
CDR3 DNA: TGTGCCAGCAGCTTAGGACAGGGGGGCACAGATACGCAGTATTTT

V gene: TRBV6-5
clone size: NA
J gene: TRBJ2-3
D gene: TRBD2
CDR3 protein: CASSYGLAGVTDTQYF
CDR3 DNA: TGTGCCAGCAGCTACGGACTAGCGGGAGTCACAGATACGCAGTATTTT

V gene: TRBV27
clone size: NA
J gene: TRBJ2-2
D gene: TRBD2
CDR3 protein: CASSFFGLAGTTGELFF
CDR3 DNA: TGTGCCAGCAGTTTTTTTGGTCTAGCGGGGACCACCGGGGAGCTGTTTTTT

V gene: TRBV6-5
clone size: NA
J gene: TRBJ2-7
D gene: NA
CDR3 protein: CASSMTVSYEQYF
CDR3 DNA: TGTGCCAGCAGTATGACAGTCTCCTACGAGCAGTACTTC

V gene: TRBV10-2
clone size: NA
J gene: TRBJ2-5
D gene: TRBD2
CDR3 protein: CASSGSSGRSQETQYF
CDR3 DNA: TGCGCCAGCAGTGGATCTAGCGGGAGGTCACAAGAGACCCAGTACTTC

V gene: TRBV14
clone size: NA
J gene: TRBJ1-1
D gene: NA
CDR3 protein: CASSQVGGRGTEAFF
CDR3 DNA: TGTGCCAGCAGCCAAGTAGGGGGACGAGGCACTGAAGCTTTCTTT

V gene: TRBV6-6
clone size: NA
J gene: TRBJ1-5
D gene: TRBD1
CDR3 protein: CASSSDRGWQPQHF
CDR3 DNA: TGTGCCAGCAGCTCCGACAGGGGGTGGCAGCCCCAGCATTTT

V gene: TRBV28
clone size: NA
J gene: TRBJ1-5
D gene: TRBD1
CDR3 protein: CASSRPLDRSGQPQHF
CDR3 DNA: TGTGCCAGCAGCCGACCCCTGGACAGGTCAGGTCAGCCCCAGCATTTT

V gene: TRBV7-9
clone size: NA
J gene: TRBJ2-7
D gene: NA
CDR3 protein: CASSPGTYEQYF
CDR3 DNA: TGTGCCAGCTCCCCAGGGACCTACGAGCAGTACTTC

V gene: TRBV6-6
clone size: NA
J gene: TRBJ2-1
D gene: TRBD1
CDR3 protein: CASRIGQGDQFF
CDR3 DNA: TGTGCCAGCCGCATAGGACAGGGAGATCAGTTCTTC

V gene: TRBV6-1
clone size: NA
J gene: TRBJ1-3
D gene: NA
CDR3 protein: CASSEAPVSAGNTIYF
CDR3 DNA: TGTGCCAGCAGTGAAGCCCCGGTTTCCGCTGGAAACACCATATATTTT

V gene: TRBV10-3
clone size: once
J gene: TRBJ2-1
D gene: TRBD2
CDR3 protein: CAISERTSADEQFF
CDR3 DNA: TGTGCCATCAGTGAGAGGACTAGCGCCGATGAGCAGTTCTTC

V gene: TRBV4-3
clone size: once
J gene: TRBJ2-7
D gene: TRBD1
CDR3 protein: CASSRTGGQYEQYF
CDR3 DNA: TGCGCCAGCAGCAGGACAGGGGGCCAATACGAGCAGTACTTC

V gene: TRBV6-6
clone size: NA
J gene: TRBJ1-1
D gene: TRBD1
CDR3 protein: CASKRQGHTEAFF
CDR3 DNA: TGTGCCAGCAAACGACAGGGTCACACTGAAGCTTTCTTT

V gene: TRBV2
clone size: NA
J gene: TRBJ2-2
D gene: NA
CDR3 protein: CASKSTGELFF
CDR3 DNA: TGTGCCAGCAAGAGCACCGGGGAGCTGTTTTTT

V gene: TRBV6-1
clone size: NA
J gene: TRBJ2-1
D gene: TRBD2
CDR3 protein: CASSSSGRRNEQFF
CDR3 DNA: TGTGCCAGCAGTTCTAGCGGGAGGAGGAATGAGCAGTTCTTC

V gene: TRBV5-1
clone size: NA
J gene: TRBJ2-7
D gene: TRBD2
CDR3 protein: CASSLGRSIGRGRNHEQYF
CDR3 DNA: TGCGCCAGCAGCTTGGGTAGATCAATCGGGAGGGGGAGAAATCACGAGCAGTACTTC

V gene: TRBV10-3
clone size: NA
J gene: TRBJ2-7
D gene: TRBD2
CDR3 protein: CAISVSSGSTYEQYF
CDR3 DNA: TGTGCCATCAGTGTGAGTAGCGGGTCGACTTACGAGCAGTACTTC

V gene: TRBV6-5
clone size: NA
J gene: TRBJ2-1
D gene: NA
CDR3 protein: CASSLGLEQFF
CDR3 DNA: TGTGCCAGCAGTCTAGGATTGGAGCAGTTCTTC

V gene: TRBV28
clone size: NA
J gene: TRBJ2-3
D gene: TRBD2
CDR3 protein: CASSPPIGGRYF
CDR3 DNA: TGTGCCAGCAGTCCACCCATAGGCGGGAGGTATTTT

V gene: TRBV5-4
clone size: once
J gene: TRBJ2-1
D gene: NA
CDR3 protein: CASSLGTSAGEQFF
CDR3 DNA: TGTGCCAGCAGCTTGGGGACTTCAGCTGGTGAGCAGTTCTTC

V gene: TRBV7-9
clone size: NA
J gene: TRBJ2-7
D gene: TRBD2
CDR3 protein: CASSRLAGVSEEQYF
CDR3 DNA: TGTGCCAGCAGCCGGCTAGCGGGAGTATCAGAAGAGCAGTACTTC

V gene: TRBV27
clone size: NA
J gene: TRBJ2-1
D gene: NA
CDR3 protein: CASSYSLGYNEQFF
CDR3 DNA: TGTGCCAGCAGTTACAGCCTTGGGTACAATGAGCAGTTCTTC